Listed here are 5 T cell receptor beta chains from one sample, sequenced in a study of blood T cells in healthy people across ages. A sample-barcoded 5' primer and a J-beta primer mix were used in a second PCR of roughly 7 to 11 cycles. Via MiXCR, TCRdb re-called the 5' RACE reads, giving one row per CDR3 protein. Among approximately 880,000 distinct CDR3 sequences listed, roughly 50% were seen once. Sequencing was done on a sample of blood. The receptors come from a man under 40 in good health.

This chain links TRBV20-1 with TRBJ2-1, with no clear D. Trimming cost V 3 bases and J 7 bases, with 19 bases left between them. This CDR3 has 15 residues. The germline V gene has CDR1 DFQATT and CDR2 SNEGSKA (reference sequence). The CDR3 DNA reads as TGCAGTGCTAGGGAAAACGCTCACCCGATAAATGAGCAGTTCTTC. This gives the protein CSARENAHPINEQFF.

This clonotype has just a few counts. This sequence joins TRBV7-9 and TRBJ2-5; D remains ambiguous. Germline-derived CDR1 and CDR2 are SEHNR and FQNEAQ (reference sequence). The CDR3 sequence is 15 residues long. Trimming shortened V by 5 bases and J by 1 base, and 14 bases separated the two germline ends. The CDR3 sequence: CASSVGTDFQETQYF. CDR3 nucleotides: TGTGCCAGCAGCGTTGGAACAGACTTCCAAGAGACCCAGTACTTC.

The chain is built from TRBV11-2 and TRBJ2-3, with 8 bases matching TRBD2. After removal of 2 bases from V and 5 bases from J, the junction contained 9 bases not matched to a gene. The CDR3 spans 16 residues. Germline assignment: CDR1 SGHAT and CDR2 FQNNGV. The CDR3 is CASSLREGGAKDTQYF. The CDR3 DNA reads TGTGCCAGCAGCTTACGGGAGGGGGGGGCAAAAGATACGCAGTATTTT.

The gene calls are TRBV4-2 and TRBJ2-5, with 10 bases that match TRBD2. CDR3 length: 17 residues. Trimming removed 0 bases from V and 2 bases from J; junction bases left unmatched: 6. Germline CDR1 is LGHNA and CDR2 is YNFKEQ. The CDR3 here is CASSQDSSGGRQETQYF. The CDR3 DNA is TGTGCCAGCAGCCAAGACTCTAGCGGGGGTCGGCAAGAGACCCAGTACTTC.

This clonotype has more than one count but fewer than ten. The chain employs TRBV5-1 and TRBJ2-3, with D unresolved. The germline V gene has CDR1 SGHRS and CDR2 YFSETQ. V lost 1 base to trimming and J lost 3 bases, with 9 bases between them. This CDR3 is 14 amino acids long. The CDR3 DNA sequence: TGCGCCAGCAGCTTGAAGCCCCCTACAGATACGCAGTATTTT. Its protein is CASSLKPPTDTQYF.